This entry describes one T cell receptor beta chain. What antigen it recognizes has not been identified. No base quality values were provided; no much bigger clone lies one nucleotide off. The sample belongs to a study of T cells in Graves' hyperthyroidism and ophthalmopathy (dated by TCRdb to between 2017 and 2020). The study in broad terms: Peripheral blood samples were taken at initial diagnosis, before any treatment was given. To identify TCR V-J signatures that set the groups apart, the researchers used a discovery cohort of about a hundred patients, made up of roughly 40 with Graves' ophthalmopathy and 57 with stable Graves' hyperthyroidism. An independent validation cohort of fewer than 20 hyperthyroidism patients and 17 patients who later progressed to ophthalmopathy tested prospective prediction of ophthalmopathy. For training and testing, the 100 or so patients in the discovery cohort were randomly divided in a 7:3 ratio. In more than 5 Graves' hyperthyroidism patients, the study also compared T-cell repertoires from thyroid tissue with T-cell repertoires from blood. Once sampling was done, hyperthyroidism patients were given methimazole at a starting dose of 30 mg daily, whereas ophthalmopathy patients were given high-dose intravenous methylprednisolone. According to the paper, TCR Vbeta CDR3 sequencing was carried out on 135 peripheral blood samples, which came from 40 to 45 ophthalmopathy, 75 to 80 hyperthyroidism and roughly 17 progressor patients.

Findings and caveats that apply to the study as a whole: In validation, the model predicted progression to ophthalmopathy a median of about 5.9 months before onset, with roughly 68% sensitivity and about 75% specificity. Blood samples also contained most of the expanded thyroid clonotypes (frequency above 0.001), which suggests that blood repertoires may reflect thyroid immune responses. A model built on a 13 V-J signature distinguished ophthalmopathy from stable hyperthyroidism, reaching over 85% sensitivity and about 81% specificity in cross-validation and 80%/75% in testing. No statistical method was used to set the sample size in advance, and investigators knew the group allocation.

TCR beta CDR3 regions were amplified from RNA transcripts. The first round of RT-PCR for the TCR CDR3 was performed with the HTBI primer set and the Qiagen OneStep RT-PCR kit. A second multiplex PCR round built the libraries, followed by size selection and purification. The libraries were sequenced on an Illumina HiSeq2000 using paired-end 100 bp reads. Turning to the authors' computational methods: SOAPnuke was used to process the raw data, throwing out any read that contained adapters or uncalled bases, had a mean Phred below 15, or lacked an exact constant-primer or identifier match. COPE v1.2.5 was used to merge the high-quality paired reads, and each unique nucleotide sequence was defined as a clonotype. MiTCR v1.1 was used to align clonotypes to the IMGT TRBV, TRBD and TRBJ reference segments. The analysis included only V-J combinations with a frequency above 0.0001, which together covered 98% to 99.2% of the repertoires. The TCS score was defined as the ratio of F50 (clonal expansion) to E x V (chaos), calculated using BLOSUM62-based TCRdist between CDR3 peptides within each V-J. Welch's t-statistics and random forest reduced around 520 V-J features to around 14, which were used in a naive Bayes classifier (R e1071). In TCRdb, the public reads were trimmed at Q25 with fastp and aligned with MiXCR, with productive beta chains retained. Every CDR3 protein is listed once, alongside the most common genes and DNA of its rows. Clone size and V and J calls follow TCRdb, not the original study. This sample holds under 800,000 distinct CDR3 sequences; 14% were observed only once. In total, the top ten clones hold roughly 10% of the sample.

Stable Graves' hyperthyroidism was defined as no progression to ophthalmopathy during 18 months of follow-up. Hyperthyroidism patients were newly diagnosed, with disease duration under 2 months, and aged 18 to 65 years. Any patient with an uncontrolled infection, another autoimmune disease, pregnancy or lactation was excluded. Clinical symptoms, serum thyroxine and TRAb, thyroid ultrasound, and orbital computed tomography formed the basis for the diagnoses. Ficoll-Paque density gradient centrifugation was used to isolate PBMCs from approximately 11 ml of fresh peripheral blood. Total RNA was extracted using Trizol reagent, and RNA quality was assessed on an Agilent 2100 Bioanalyzer. CDR1 LGHNA and CDR2 YSLEER are derived from the germline V gene. V is shortened by 0 bases, J by 4 bases, and the region joining them spans 6 bases. The CDR3 runs 14 amino acids, cysteine and phenylalanine included. Of all the DNA, just the CDR3 is kept, 42 bases in frame from base 1.

Recombination joined TRBV4-3 with TRBJ2-2, with the D gene too uncertain to name. This sequence originates from a woman aged 18-29 years with Graves' hyperthyroidism. The specimen sequenced was blood. The CDR3 is CASSQDLSTGELFF. The bases read TGCGCCAGCAGCCAAGATCTGAGCACCGGGGAGCTGTTTTTT.